This T cell receptor (beta chain) originates from a study of blood T cell repertoires in COVID-19 (TCRdb year 2020). Some background on the complete study: The collaborator samples originated in the United States, Italy and Spain and spanned the acute and convalescent phases of COVID-19. Where HLA class I and class II types were available, the types were taken from metadata supplied by the sample provider, not from assay-based typing. The samples were drawn from the first 160 participants of the ongoing ImmuneRACE study and from roughly 1,300 subjects provided by 6 global collaborators. The material from the prospective study consisted of cDNA or gDNA derived from T cells, B-cell-depleted T cells, or PBMCs. Nearly every sample came with metadata listing a de-identified subject ID, COVID-19 status, age in years and sex. Deeply sampled blood TCRbeta repertoires from subjects exposed to, actively infected with, or recovered from COVID-19 were included in the dataset. A freely available public database, intended as a resource for researchers studying the immune response to SARS-CoV-2, is where the repertoires were released. Results and caveats for the whole study, not just this receptor: Clinical and demographic metadata were provided uncurated, with the amount varying by source and participant.

The CDR3 spans 16 residues, from the cysteine through the phenylalanine. The retained sequence is limited to the CDR3, 48 bases, with the frame set at the first base. CDR1 and CDR2 were assigned from the germline V gene (reference sequence) as MNHEY and SMNVEV. After removal of 4 bases from V and 2 bases from J, the junction retains 7 bases not matched to a gene. Worth noting for this clone: Its cognate antigen has yet to be identified. The record has no base qualities; no much larger clone is one base away.

TCRbeta CDR3 regions were amplified from genomic DNA by means of the immunoSEQ Assay, a bias-controlled multiplex PCR. The paper's processing steps were these. Nucleated cell counts per sample were estimated from amplification of reference gene primers within the assay. To quantify the absolute abundance of each unique TCRbeta CDR3 rearrangement, sequence reads were collapsed and filtered. For each sample, productive Simpson clonality was calculated as the square root of Simpson's diversity index across productive rearrangements. In its TCRdb copy, this immuneACCESS table keeps in-frame sequences only and misses some clones. Where compared with another copy, unresolved V genes explain less than half of these, and the others have no known cause. V, J and clone size derive from that table, while D and trimming were established from the DNA sequence. This sample gives around 380,000 clones in total; about 89% of them show up just once. Jointly, the top ten make up 1% to 1.5% of the sample.

Participants in the prospective study were enrolled through a virtual design, were aged roughly 18 to 95 years, and lived in approximately 24 United States geographic areas. In the prospective study, cohorts were assigned on the basis of participant-reported clinical history obtained from a screening survey and a study questionnaire. For ImmuneRACE Cohort 3, a participant was defined as recovered based on two consecutive negative NP/OP PCR tests, clearance by a healthcare professional, or resolution of symptoms. In the prospective study, whole blood, serum and a nasopharyngeal or oropharyngeal swab were collected from each participant by mobile phlebotomists. Additional blood draws and questionnaires over a roughly two-month period could optionally be provided by prospective study participants. Before DNA extraction, prospective study blood samples were shipped either frozen or at room temperature.

The receptor comes from a man aged 25 to 45 who had recovered from COVID-19. Specimen: PBMCs or T cells enriched from blood (not recorded which). Here the chain combines TRBV27 and TRBJ1-5, with 8 middle bases fitting TRBD1. CDR3 loop: CASSSDRGRGNQPQHF. The base sequence is TGTGCCAGCAGTTCAGACAGGGGAAGGGGCAATCAGCCCCAGCATTTT.